The 19 T cell receptor beta chains below were found in one sample sequenced in a study of blood T cell repertoires in COVID-19. Sequenced by immunoSEQ multiplex PCR; TCRdb stores in-frame clones only, minus some. The profile shows about 210,000 clones, almost 85% of them singletons. Specimen: peripheral blood. The receptors were gathered from a woman aged 50 to 60 with active or convalescent COVID-19.

The gene calls are TRBV6-5 and TRBJ1-2, with D hard to call. Germline values: CDR1 MNHEY, CDR2 SVGAGI. V was trimmed by 0 bases and J by 0 bases, leaving 11 bases between them. The length of the CDR3 is 16 residues. As DNA, the CDR3 is TGTGCCAGCAGTTACTCGTTCCGGACTACTAACTATGGCTACACCTTC. It translates to CASSYSFRTTNYGYTF.

This chain links TRBV28 with TRBJ1-4; D is ambiguous. Germline V CDR1 and CDR2: MDHEN, SYDVKM. The CDR3 spans 15 residues. The germline V and J ends were trimmed by 2 bases and 6 bases, with 13 bases remaining between them. CDR3 in amino acids: CASSLGGLNYEKLFF. As DNA, the CDR3 is TGTGCCAGCAGTTTAGGCGGACTTAATTATGAAAAACTGTTTTTT. Looking up the rest from reference TRBV28 and TRBJ1-4 gives the full variable domain: DVKVTQSSRYLVKRTGEKVFLECVQDMDHENMFWYRQDPGLGLRLIYFSYDVKMKEKGDIPEGYSVSREKKERFSLILESASTNQTSMYLCASSLGGLNYEKLFFGSGTQLSVL.

The table lists this clone with a few counts. The chain links TRBV30 to TRBJ2-1; unclear D gene. The CDR3 is made up of 14 amino acids. Looked up from germline, CDR1 is GTSNPN and CDR2 is SVGIG (reference sequence). Trimming took 4 bases from V and 0 from J, leaving 10 bases between them. The CDR3, as DNA: TGTGCCTGGACAGCAGGCCTCTCCTACAATGAGCAGTTCTTC. Translating it yields CAWTAGLSYNEQFF.

CDR3 sequence (DNA): TGCAGCGTTGAAGGCAAAGGTCGGGGGGGCTCGCCCTACAATGAGCAGTTCTTC. Its protein is CSVEGKGRGGSPYNEQFF. This chain links TRBV29-1 with TRBJ2-1; 8 nucleotides line up with TRBD2. This CDR3 spans 18 amino acids. Germline lookup yields CDR1 SQVTM and CDR2 ANQGSEA. V shed 1 base, J shed 2 bases, and the junction held 13 bases outside the gene matches.

The gene calls are TRBV25-1 and TRBJ1-5; D remains unclear. The germline V and J ends were trimmed by 5 bases and 2 bases, with 10 bases remaining between them. CDR1 and CDR2 (germline): MGHDK, SYGVNS. This CDR3 spans 14 amino acids. The CDR3 reads CASSRGSGNQPQHF. Here the CDR3 DNA reads TGTGCCAGCAGTAGAGGGTCGGGCAATCAGCCCCAGCATTTT.

The V call is TRBV7-9, the J call TRBJ2-3; the match to TRBD1 covers 8 bases. V lost 4 bases and J lost 2; bases outside the gene matches: 5. The CDR3 is made up of 15 amino acids. Germline CDR1 is SEHNR and CDR2 is FQNEAQ (reference sequence). The CDR3 spells CASSSDRVFTDTQYF. The DNA of the CDR3 is TGTGCCAGCAGCTCGGACAGGGTATTCACAGATACGCAGTATTTT.

The V call is TRBV10-3, the J call TRBJ1-5; D unresolved. The CDR3 sequence is 12 residues long. The germline CDR1 and CDR2 sequences are ENHRY and SYGVKD. V lost 10 bases, J lost 1 base, and 8 bases lay in between. The CDR3 bases are TGTGCCACCTCGGGGAGCAATCAGCCCCAGCATTTT. It yields the protein CATSGSNQPQHF.

The sample holds a few counts of this clone. The chain joins TRBV5-5 to TRBJ2-7; 10 nucleotides agree with TRBD2. The CDR3 is made up of 15 amino acids. Germline V gene sequence: CDR1 SGHKS, CDR2 YYEKEE (reference sequence). With V trimmed by 1 base and J by 3 bases, 4 bases remained unmatched. CDR3 sequence: CASSLTSGTIYEQYF. The DNA for the CDR3 is TGTGCCAGCAGCTTGACTAGCGGGACTATCTACGAGCAGTACTTC.

This clone was seen a few times. V and J are TRBV5-1 and TRBJ2-7; the D gene is possibly TRBD2 (5 bases). CDR3 length: 16 residues. V lost 0 bases, J lost 6 bases, and 19 bases lay in between. The germline CDR1 and CDR2 sequences are SGHRS and YFSETQ. Here the CDR3 DNA reads TGCGCCAGCAGCTTGGCTTCCGTAGGACTGCCGGGCGAGCAGTACTTC. It is translated as CASSLASVGLPGEQYF.

J is TRBJ1-1 and V is TRBV28; 7 bases fit TRBD1. Trimming took 2 bases from V and 4 from J; bases not matched to a gene: 4. CDR1 is MDHEN and CDR2 is SYDVKM in the germline V gene. The CDR3 has 14 residues. CDR3 sequence reads: CASSLRGLVTEAFF. CDR3 nucleotide sequence: TGTGCCAGCAGTTTAAGGGGGCTGGTCACTGAAGCTTTCTTT.

This chain joins TRBV2 and TRBJ1-1; D remains ambiguous. CDR3 length: 14 residues. From germline, CDR1 is SNHLY and CDR2 FYNNEI. V dropped 8 bases and J dropped 2 bases, with 15 bases sitting between them. CDR3 sequence (DNA): TGTGCCAGCTGCAGGCAGCTTATAAACACTGAAGCTTTCTTT. It yields the protein CASCRQLINTEAFF. Variable domain in full (rest from reference TRBV2 and TRBJ1-1): EPEVTQTPSHQVTQMGQEVILRCVPISNHLYFYWYRQILGQKVEFLVSFYNNEISEKSEIFDDQFSVERPDGSNFTLKIRSTKLEDSAMYFCASCRQLINTEAFFGQGTRLTVV.

This chain uses TRBV5-5 with TRBJ2-7; 13 nucleotides agree with TRBD2. The germline CDR1 and CDR2 sequences are SGHKS and YYEKEE (reference sequence). This CDR3 region has 18 residues. With V trimmed by 4 bases and J by 4 bases, 14 bases remained unmatched. The CDR3 sequence is CASSVGFAELAGGYEQYV. CDR3 DNA sequence: TGTGCCAGCAGCGTGGGATTTGCCGAACTAGCGGGGGGGTACGAGCAGTACGTC.

This sequence joins TRBV2 and TRBJ1-2; 10 bases agree with TRBD1. This CDR3 has 18 residues. Trimming cost V 0 bases and J 1 base; bases outside gene matches: 8. The germline V gene has CDR1 SNHLY and CDR2 FYNNEI. Written as DNA, the CDR3 is TGTGCCAGCAGTGAAGCCACCCAAGGGACAGGGGATAACTATGGCTACACCTTC. Translated: CASSEATQGTGDNYGYTF. The whole variable domain, remainder taken from reference TRBV2 and TRBJ1-2, is EPEVTQTPSHQVTQMGQEVILRCVPISNHLYFYWYRQILGQKVEFLVSFYNNEISEKSEIFDDQFSVERPDGSNFTLKIRSTKLEDSAMYFCASSEATQGTGDNYGYTFGSGTRLTVV.

The chain carries TRBV5-1 and TRBJ2-7; D possibly corresponds to TRBD2 (5 bases). Trimming cost V 0 bases and J 3 bases, with 13 bases left between them. Germline V lookup: CDR1 SGHRS, CDR2 YFSETQ. There are 15 residues in the CDR3. CDR3 residues: CASSLVGSPYYEQYF. DNA of the CDR3: TGCGCCAGCAGCTTGGTAGGGAGCCCTTACTACGAGCAGTACTTC.

The V and J genes are TRBV7-9 and TRBJ1-6, with D maybe TRBD1 (5 bases). V was clipped by 1 base and J by 9 bases, with 7 bases between them. CDR1 SEHNR and CDR2 FQNEAQ come from the germline V gene (reference sequence). The CDR3 covers 13 residues. CDR3 in DNA: TGTGCCAGCAGCTTAGACGGGGGTTCACCCCTCCACTTT. Translating gives CASSLDGGSPLHF.

CDR3 sequence: CASSNYLGNTIYF. The DNA for the CDR3 is TGTGCCAGCAGCAATTATCTCGGAAACACCATATATTTT. The V and J genes are TRBV6-2 or TRBV6-3 and TRBJ1-3, with D unresolved. V was clipped by 6 bases and J by 4 bases, with 10 bases between them. Germline CDR1 is MNHEY and CDR2 is SVGEGT. The CDR3 runs to 13 residues.

Here the CDR3 DNA reads TGTGCCAGCAGCCATTCAGGGATCTATAATTCACCCCTCCACTTT. Translating gives CASSHSGIYNSPLHF. The chain has TRBV7-9 and TRBJ1-6; tentatively, D is TRBD1 (5 bases). The V end was cut by 5 bases, the J end by 3 bases, with 11 bases between. The germline V gene has CDR1 SEHNR and CDR2 FQNEAQ (reference sequence). This CDR3 spans 15 amino acids.

In this sample, this clone turned up a few times. This rearrangement joins TRBV6-4 to TRBJ1-1; no firm D call. Germline lookup yields CDR1 MRHNA and CDR2 SNTAGT. V was trimmed by 2 bases and J by 1 base, leaving 11 bases between them. The CDR3 is 15 residues long. The DNA for the CDR3 is TGTGCCAGCAGTGACGCCTACTGGAGGAACACTGAAGCTTTCTTT. This gives the protein CASSDAYWRNTEAFF.

This chain connects TRBV6-4 to TRBJ2-3; D is perhaps TRBD2 (5 bases). The CDR3 has 14 amino acids. The germline V gene has CDR1 MRHNA and CDR2 SNTAGT. The V end was cut by 8 bases, the J end by 5 bases, with 17 bases between. CDR3 in amino acids: CASAERVPGDTQYF. CDR3 DNA sequence: TGTGCCAGCGCGGAGAGGGTTCCAGGAGATACGCAGTATTTT.